The table lists the clone carrying this TCR beta chain with many counts. Documented time point: newly diagnosed GD, antithyroid drugs for less than 3 months. Construction of the TCR library relied on RNA isolated from PBMCs. Tubes containing EDTA received about 9.7 milliliters of drawn peripheral blood. This entry belongs to a study of regulatory T cells in long-lasting Graves disease. For the study at large: Antithyroid drugs had been taken under 3 months by newly diagnosed Graves' patients.

Between the trimmed V and J ends, which lost 2 bases and 3 bases, there was a span of 13 bases. Germline CDR1 reads SGHTA; CDR2 reads FQGNSA. The CDR3 is 16 amino acids. For TCR beta, libraries came from iRepertoire HTBI primers and Arm-PCR of CDR3 regions. TCRdb itself ran the multiplex PCR reads through MiXCR, one entry per CDR3 protein. The repertoire has 510,000 or so distinct CDR3 sequences, more than 10% of them found once; the top ten carry around 9.3%. The same data also contributed to another study, on T cells in Graves' hyperthyroidism and ophthalmopathy. From that study: Lactation, pregnancy, other autoimmune disease or uncontrolled infection led to exclusion of patients. Researchers found most expanded thyroid clonotypes above 0.001 in blood as well.

Sequencing was performed on peripheral blood mononuclear cells (PBMCs), taken at new diagnosis, from a patient treated with antithyroid drugs. The chain joins TRBV7-2 to TRBJ1-4; the D is unclear. The source of this sequence is a woman aged 25 to 39 with Graves disease. The CDR3 sequence: CASSLSSPRPNEKLFF. CDR3 DNA: TGTGCCAGCAGCTTATCTTCTCCCAGACCTAATGAAAAACTGTTTTTT.